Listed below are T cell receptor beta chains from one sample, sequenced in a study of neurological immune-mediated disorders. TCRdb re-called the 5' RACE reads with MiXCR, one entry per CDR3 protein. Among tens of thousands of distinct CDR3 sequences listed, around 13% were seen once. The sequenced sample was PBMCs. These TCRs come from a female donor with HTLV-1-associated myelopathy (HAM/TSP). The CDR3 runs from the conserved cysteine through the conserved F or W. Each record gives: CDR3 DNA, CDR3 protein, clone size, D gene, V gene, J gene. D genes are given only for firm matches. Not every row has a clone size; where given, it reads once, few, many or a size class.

CDR3 DNA: TGTGCCAGCAGAGGGGACAGTGGCGGCTACACCTTC
CDR3 protein: CASRGDSGGYTF
clone size: many
D gene: TRBD1
V gene: TRBV6-1
J gene: TRBJ1-2

CDR3 DNA: TGCAGCGTTGACTACGGCGGCCACGAGCAGTACTTC
CDR3 protein: CSVDYGGHEQYF
clone size: many
D gene: -
V gene: TRBV29-1
J gene: TRBJ2-7

CDR3 DNA: TGTGCCAGCAGCTCCAAGAGCGGGGGGGCAAGTAATGAGCAGTTCTTC
CDR3 protein: CASSSKSGGASNEQFF
clone size: many
D gene: TRBD2
V gene: TRBV7-8
J gene: TRBJ2-1

CDR3 DNA: TGTGCCAGCCCCGGGGGCTCTAGCACAGATACGCAGTATTTT
CDR3 protein: CASPGGSSTDTQYF
clone size: many
D gene: -
V gene: TRBV12-3/TRBV12-4
J gene: TRBJ2-3

CDR3 DNA: TGCGCCAGCCGCCAGACAGGGGTCTACGAGCAGTACTTC
CDR3 protein: CASRQTGVYEQYF
clone size: many
D gene: TRBD1
V gene: TRBV5-1
J gene: TRBJ2-7

CDR3 DNA: TGTGCCATCAGTACCTCAGGGGATGCAACTAATGAAAAACTGTTTTTT
CDR3 protein: CAISTSGDATNEKLFF
clone size: many
D gene: -
V gene: TRBV10-3
J gene: TRBJ1-4

CDR3 DNA: TGTGCCAGTAGTTTAAAGGGGGTTAAACCCTACACTGAGCAGTTCTTC
CDR3 protein: CASSLKGVKPYTEQFF
clone size: -
D gene: -
V gene: TRBV28
J gene: TRBJ2-1

CDR3 DNA: TGTGCCAGCACAAGAGACAGAAACACCGGGGAGCTGTTTTTT
CDR3 protein: CASTRDRNTGELFF
clone size: many
D gene: -
V gene: TRBV12-3/TRBV12-4
J gene: TRBJ2-2

CDR3 DNA: TGTGCCAGCAGCACCGGGACAGGGGGAAAAGATACGCAGTATTTT
CDR3 protein: CASSTGTGGKDTQYF
clone size: many
D gene: TRBD1
V gene: TRBV6-5
J gene: TRBJ2-3

CDR3 DNA: TGTGCCAGCAGTTACTCCCCCACTAGCGGGGGAGGGGAGCAGTACTTC
CDR3 protein: CASSYSPTSGGGEQYF
clone size: many
D gene: TRBD2
V gene: TRBV6-2/TRBV6-3
J gene: TRBJ2-7

CDR3 DNA: TGCGCCAGCAGCTCACGACTAGCGGGGGCCGGGGAGCTGTTTTTT
CDR3 protein: CASSSRLAGAGELFF
clone size: -
D gene: TRBD2
V gene: TRBV5-1
J gene: TRBJ2-2

CDR3 DNA: TGTGCCAGCAGCTTATCGGGGGAGGTGGATGAAAAACTGTTTTTT
CDR3 protein: CASSLSGEVDEKLFF
clone size: many
D gene: -
V gene: TRBV7-9
J gene: TRBJ1-4

CDR3 DNA: TGTGCCAGCAGCCCTCAGACAGGGTATGGAGAAAAACTGTTTTTT
CDR3 protein: CASSPQTGYGEKLFF
clone size: many
D gene: TRBD1
V gene: TRBV3-1
J gene: TRBJ1-4

CDR3 DNA: TGTGCCACCAGTGATATAGACGACAGGGTGACCACCGGGGAGCTGTTTTTT
CDR3 protein: CATSDIDDRVTTGELFF
clone size: -
D gene: TRBD1
V gene: TRBV24-1
J gene: TRBJ2-2

CDR3 DNA: TGCGCCAGCAGCCCCGGGACAGGGACAAATCAGCCCCAGCATTTT
CDR3 protein: CASSPGTGTNQPQHF
clone size: many
D gene: TRBD1
V gene: TRBV5-1
J gene: TRBJ1-5

CDR3 DNA: TGTGCCAGCAGTGCTACAGGAATTTCACCCCTCCACTTT
CDR3 protein: CASSATGISPLHF
clone size: many
D gene: -
V gene: TRBV28
J gene: TRBJ1-6

CDR3 DNA: TGTGCCAGCAGTTACGACGGGTATGGCTACACCTTC
CDR3 protein: CASSYDGYGYTF
clone size: many
D gene: -
V gene: TRBV6-5
J gene: TRBJ1-2

CDR3 DNA: TGTGCCAGCAGTTCGGGTAGGACTAGCTACAATGAGCAGTTCTTC
CDR3 protein: CASSSGRTSYNEQFF
clone size: many
D gene: TRBD2
V gene: TRBV12-3/TRBV12-4
J gene: TRBJ2-1

CDR3 DNA: TGCGCCAGCAGCTTGGGGACAGGGGGGAATCAGCCCCAGCATTTT
CDR3 protein: CASSLGTGGNQPQHF
clone size: many
D gene: TRBD1
V gene: TRBV5-1
J gene: TRBJ1-5

CDR3 DNA: TGTGCCAGCAGCCAAGGGTACCGGAGCTCTGGGGCCAACGTCCTGACTTTC
CDR3 protein: CASSQGYRSSGANVLTF
clone size: many
D gene: -
V gene: TRBV3-1
J gene: TRBJ2-6

CDR3 DNA: TGTGCCAGCATTGGGACAGGGTTTAAACGGGCCAAAAACATTCAGTACTTC
CDR3 protein: CASIGTGFKRAKNIQYF
clone size: many
D gene: TRBD1
V gene: TRBV2
J gene: TRBJ2-4

CDR3 DNA: TGTGCCAGCAGCCCCGGGACAGGGGACAGTACGCAGTATTTT
CDR3 protein: CASSPGTGDSTQYF
clone size: many
D gene: TRBD1
V gene: TRBV7-6
J gene: TRBJ2-3

CDR3 DNA: TGTGCCATCAGTCGGATCGAACGTCCAGGGGGCACAGATACGCAGTATTTT
CDR3 protein: CAISRIERPGGTDTQYF
clone size: many
D gene: -
V gene: TRBV10-3
J gene: TRBJ2-3

CDR3 DNA: TGTGCCAGCAGTGGACAGGGGAGCGACGAGCAGTACTTC
CDR3 protein: CASSGQGSDEQYF
clone size: many
D gene: TRBD1
V gene: TRBV6-1
J gene: TRBJ2-7

CDR3 DNA: TGCAGGGCACCGGGGGGGCAAACTAATGAGCAGTTCTTC
CDR3 protein: CRAPGGQTNEQFF
clone size: -
D gene: TRBD2
V gene: TRBV20-1
J gene: TRBJ2-1

CDR3 DNA: TGTGCCAGCAGCTTAGGGGGGGACGAGCAGTACTTC
CDR3 protein: CASSLGGDEQYF
clone size: many
D gene: -
V gene: TRBV14
J gene: TRBJ2-7

CDR3 DNA: TGTGCCAGCAGCTTAGCACTAGCGGGGGCCTACAATGAGCAGTTCTTC
CDR3 protein: CASSLALAGAYNEQFF
clone size: many
D gene: TRBD2
V gene: TRBV7-9
J gene: TRBJ2-1

CDR3 DNA: TGTGCCAGTCTTCACGGGGGGCTACGGCAACACGCTGAAGCTTTCTTT
CDR3 protein: CASLHGGLRQHAEAFF
clone size: many
D gene: -
V gene: TRBV6-1
J gene: TRBJ1-1

CDR3 DNA: TGTGCCAGCAGCTTATATGGCGGGTACCAAGAGACCCAGTACTTC
CDR3 protein: CASSLYGGYQETQYF
clone size: many
D gene: -
V gene: TRBV7-2
J gene: TRBJ2-5

CDR3 DNA: TGCGCCAGCAGCTTGGCGCCGGGGAATGGTGAAAAACTGTTTTTT
CDR3 protein: CASSLAPGNGEKLFF
clone size: few
D gene: -
V gene: TRBV5-1
J gene: TRBJ1-4

CDR3 DNA: TGCAGCGTCTCTCAGGGGGTCACAGATACGCAGTATTTT
CDR3 protein: CSVSQGVTDTQYF
clone size: medium-sized
D gene: TRBD1
V gene: TRBV29-1
J gene: TRBJ2-3

CDR3 DNA: TGTGCCAGCAGTCCCGGGAAGGGAGAGACCCAGTACTTC
CDR3 protein: CASSPGKGETQYF
clone size: many
D gene: -
V gene: TRBV6-5
J gene: TRBJ2-5

CDR3 DNA: TGTGCCAGCAGCGTTAGCGGGGGGGCCTACAATGAGCAGTTCTTC
CDR3 protein: CASSVSGGAYNEQFF
clone size: many
D gene: TRBD2
V gene: TRBV2
J gene: TRBJ2-1

CDR3 DNA: TGTGCCAGCAGTTTCGGACAGGGGGCGTTTTATGGCTACACCTTC
CDR3 protein: CASSFGQGAFYGYTF
clone size: many
D gene: TRBD1
V gene: TRBV28
J gene: TRBJ1-2

CDR3 DNA: TGTGCCAGCAGTTTATGCTCGGCAGGGGGCCTGGGAGAGCAGTACTTC
CDR3 protein: CASSLCSAGGLGEQYF
clone size: many
D gene: TRBD1
V gene: TRBV27
J gene: TRBJ2-7

CDR3 DNA: TGTGCCAGCAGGTCAAGGACAGGGCTTGGGGCCAACGTCCTGACTTTC
CDR3 protein: CASRSRTGLGANVLTF
clone size: many
D gene: TRBD1
V gene: TRBV12-3/TRBV12-4
J gene: TRBJ2-6

CDR3 DNA: TGTGCCAGCAGTTCGCCCCATGGACAGGGTGCGTACAATGAGCAGTTCTTC
CDR3 protein: CASSSPHGQGAYNEQFF
clone size: few
D gene: TRBD1
V gene: TRBV6-6
J gene: TRBJ2-1

CDR3 DNA: TGCGCCAGCAGCCTACAAGACAATGAGCAGTTCTTC
CDR3 protein: CASSLQDNEQFF
clone size: many
D gene: -
V gene: TRBV5-1
J gene: TRBJ2-1

CDR3 DNA: TGCAGTGCTAGGAGCCCGAACACTGAAGCTTTCTTT
CDR3 protein: CSARSPNTEAFF
clone size: many
D gene: -
V gene: TRBV20-1
J gene: TRBJ1-1

CDR3 DNA: TGTGCCAGCAGTCCTAGGGGGACAGCGGGGGCCAACGTCCTGACTTTC
CDR3 protein: CASSPRGTAGANVLTF
clone size: many
D gene: TRBD1
V gene: TRBV28
J gene: TRBJ2-6

CDR3 DNA: TGTGCCACCCGGGATAGAAGTGAGGTGGCGCCTGAAGCTTTCTTT
CDR3 protein: CATRDRSEVAPEAFF
clone size: once
D gene: -
V gene: TRBV6-1
J gene: TRBJ1-1

CDR3 DNA: TGTGCCAGCAGTTCAGTGCTTCCCGGGAACACCGGGGAGCTGTTTTTT
CDR3 protein: CASSSVLPGNTGELFF
clone size: many
D gene: -
V gene: TRBV12-3/TRBV12-4
J gene: TRBJ2-2

CDR3 DNA: TGTGCTAGTGGTTTGAGGGACTGGAAAAAAGACGATACGCAGTATTTC
CDR3 protein: CASGLRDWKKDDTQYF
clone size: -
D gene: -
V gene: TRBV12-5
J gene: TRBJ2-3

CDR3 DNA: TGTGCCAGCACTTACCGTCCGGGACAGGGGACCGCCGATACGCAGTATTTT
CDR3 protein: CASTYRPGQGTADTQYF
clone size: -
D gene: TRBD1
V gene: TRBV6-5
J gene: TRBJ2-3

CDR3 DNA: TGTGCTAGTGCCGGGGCCAGTGTTATCAGCAATGAGCAGTTCTTC
CDR3 protein: CASAGASVISNEQFF
clone size: many
D gene: -
V gene: TRBV12-5
J gene: TRBJ2-1

CDR3 DNA: TGTGCCAGCAGCTTTTTGGGGGCCGCTAGCAATCAGCCCCAGCATTTT
CDR3 protein: CASSFLGAASNQPQHF
clone size: many
D gene: -
V gene: TRBV5-6
J gene: TRBJ1-5

CDR3 DNA: TGCGCCAGCAGCTCCGAGGGCTCTGCTTATCAGCCCCAGCATTTT
CDR3 protein: CASSSEGSAYQPQHF
clone size: many
D gene: -
V gene: TRBV5-1
J gene: TRBJ1-5

CDR3 DNA: TGTGCCAGCAGCTTATGGGGGCCAGATTACGAGCAGTACTTC
CDR3 protein: CASSLWGPDYEQYF
clone size: many
D gene: -
V gene: TRBV7-8
J gene: TRBJ2-7

CDR3 DNA: TGCGCCAGCTCTCCCTCTACAGGGGGTGCCCAAGAGACCCAGTACTTC
CDR3 protein: CASSPSTGGAQETQYF
clone size: many
D gene: TRBD1
V gene: TRBV5-1
J gene: TRBJ2-5

CDR3 DNA: TGTGCCATCGTCGACACGGGGGTCAATGAGCAGTTCTTC
CDR3 protein: CAIVDTGVNEQFF
clone size: medium-sized
D gene: -
V gene: TRBV10-3
J gene: TRBJ2-1

CDR3 DNA: TGTGCCAGCAGCCCGTTCAGGAGCTCTGGGGCCAACGTCCTGACTTTC
CDR3 protein: CASSPFRSSGANVLTF
clone size: many
D gene: -
V gene: TRBV14
J gene: TRBJ2-6

CDR3 DNA: TGTGCCAGCAGTTTAGGTTCGAAGGGGCCGTATGGCTACACCTTC
CDR3 protein: CASSLGSKGPYGYTF
clone size: many
D gene: -
V gene: TRBV28
J gene: TRBJ1-2

CDR3 DNA: TGTAGTGCTAGTCAGGGCAGTGAGCAGTTCTTC
CDR3 protein: CSASQGSEQFF
clone size: -
D gene: -
V gene: TRBV20-1
J gene: TRBJ2-1

CDR3 DNA: TGCGCCAGCAGCTTACAGAACTCCTACAATGAGCAGTTCTTC
CDR3 protein: CASSLQNSYNEQFF
clone size: many
D gene: -
V gene: TRBV5-1
J gene: TRBJ2-1

CDR3 DNA: TGCAGTGCCCCCGCTGGGAGGAACCCCTACGAGCAGTACTTC
CDR3 protein: CSAPAGRNPYEQYF
clone size: many
D gene: -
V gene: TRBV20-1
J gene: TRBJ2-7

CDR3 DNA: TGTGCCAGCAGCGAAGGCCTCGGGGGGGGAAGCACAGATACGCAGTATTTT
CDR3 protein: CASSEGLGGGSTDTQYF
clone size: many
D gene: TRBD2
V gene: TRBV9
J gene: TRBJ2-3

CDR3 DNA: TGTGCCAGCAGCTCCCCCAGTGCCAATGAGCAGTTCTTC
CDR3 protein: CASSSPSANEQFF
clone size: medium-sized
D gene: -
V gene: TRBV7-9
J gene: TRBJ2-1

CDR3 DNA: TGTGCCTTCTCAGCTAGCGGGGGGGCCGGCACCGGGGAGCTGTTTTTT
CDR3 protein: CAFSASGGAGTGELFF
clone size: many
D gene: TRBD2
V gene: TRBV10-3
J gene: TRBJ2-2

CDR3 DNA: TGCGCCAGCGGTGAACAGGGGGCACGAGAGCAGTACTTC
CDR3 protein: CASGEQGAREQYF
clone size: many
D gene: TRBD1
V gene: TRBV5-1
J gene: TRBJ2-7

CDR3 DNA: TGCAGGGTACGGGGGGGGGCGACAGATACGCAGTATTTT
CDR3 protein: CRVRGGATDTQYF
clone size: few
D gene: TRBD2
V gene: TRBV20-1
J gene: TRBJ2-3